This TCR beta chain was captured in a study of OX40 agonist ivuxolimab in advanced cancers. In the study overall: The study treated patients with ivuxolimab, an agonistic anti-OX40 (CD134) antibody. At 0.01 to 10 mg/kg, ivuxolimab was administered intravenously to patients every 2 weeks.

Some clones are missing from TCRdb's copy, which holds only in-frame ones; the method was immunoSEQ multiplex PCR. The sample carries around 81,000 clones, about 88% recorded once. From germline, CDR1 is SGHTA and CDR2 FQGNSA. The CDR3 is 16 residues long. The V end was cut by 4 bases, the J end by 0 bases, with 13 bases between. Study-level points and caveats: Part of the nonresponder group also had normalized T-cell clonal expansion that was low.

As regards this clone: As yet, its antigen is unknown.

The specimen was CD4+ or CD8+ T cells sorted from blood, collected in a trial of the OX40 agonist ivuxolimab. The rearrangement joins TRBV7-2 to TRBJ2-1; D is possibly TRBD2 (6 bases). The sequence came from an adult with an advanced solid tumor such as melanoma, head and neck, liver or kidney cancer. The CDR3 nucleotides read TGTGCCAGCAGCTCCCAGGCGGGGAGCTCCTACAATGAGCAGTTCTTC. Translation: CASSSQAGSSYNEQFF.